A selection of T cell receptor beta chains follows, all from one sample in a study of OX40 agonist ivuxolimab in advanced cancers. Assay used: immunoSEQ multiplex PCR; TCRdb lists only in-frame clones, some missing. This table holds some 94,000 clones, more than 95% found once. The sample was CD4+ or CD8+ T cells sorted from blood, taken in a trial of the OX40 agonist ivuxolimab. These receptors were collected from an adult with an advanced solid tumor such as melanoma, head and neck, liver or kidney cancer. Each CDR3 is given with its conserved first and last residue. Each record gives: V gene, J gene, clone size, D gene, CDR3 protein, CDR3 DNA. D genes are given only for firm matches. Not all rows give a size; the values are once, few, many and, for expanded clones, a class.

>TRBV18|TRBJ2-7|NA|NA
CPRESGASYPYEQYF
TGCCCCCGGGAGTCCGGGGCGAGTTACCCCTACGAGCAGTACTTC
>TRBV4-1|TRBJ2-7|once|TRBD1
CASSQGQGSYEQYF
TGCGCCAGCAGCCAAGGACAGGGGTCCTACGAGCAGTACTTC
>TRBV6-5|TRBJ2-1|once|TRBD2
CASSYGPGLATCEQFF
TGTGCCAGCAGTTACGGTCCGGGACTAGCTACTTGTGAGCAGTTCTTC
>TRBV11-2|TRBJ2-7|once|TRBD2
CASSPRASGYEQYF
TGTGCCAGCAGCCCACGGGCTAGCGGATACGAGCAGTACTTC
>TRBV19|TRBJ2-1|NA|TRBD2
CASSMGTSPDYNEQFF
TGTGCCAGTAGTATGGGGACTAGTCCAGACTACAATGAGCAGTTCTTC
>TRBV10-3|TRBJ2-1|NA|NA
CAISDLILGVDEQFF
TGTGCCATCAGTGATTTGATATTAGGGGTCGATGAGCAGTTCTTC
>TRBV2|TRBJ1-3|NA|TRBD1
CASSEQGAVDTIYF
TGTGCCAGCAGTGAGCAGGGGGCTGTTGACACCATATATTTT
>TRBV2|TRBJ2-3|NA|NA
CASSGGYTDTQYF
TGTGCCAGCAGTGGGGGCTACACAGATACGCAGTATTTT
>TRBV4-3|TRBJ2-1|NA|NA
CASSQGAPGRDSKFF
TGCGCCAGCAGCCAAGGAGCTCCGGGCCGGGACTCAAAGTTCTTC
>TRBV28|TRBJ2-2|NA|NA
CASSSRRTSDTGELFF
TGTGCCAGCAGTTCTCGAAGGACATCCGACACCGGGGAGCTGTTTTTT
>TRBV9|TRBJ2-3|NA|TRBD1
CASSGTGANTDTQYF
TGTGCCAGCAGCGGGACAGGGGCGAACACAGATACGCAGTATTTT
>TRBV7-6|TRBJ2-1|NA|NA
CASSLADSSYNEQFF
TGTGCCAGCAGCTTAGCGGACAGCTCCTACAATGAGCAGTTCTTC
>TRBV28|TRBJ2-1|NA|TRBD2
CASSFPSAGPSGRRGGSYNEQFF
TGTGCCAGCAGTTTCCCCAGCGCGGGGCCTAGCGGGAGAAGAGGGGGCTCCTACAATGAGCAGTTCTTC
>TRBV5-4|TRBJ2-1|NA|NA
CASSPGTHNEQFF
TGTGCCAGCAGCCCCGGGACCCACAATGAGCAGTTCTTC
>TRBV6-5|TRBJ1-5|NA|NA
CASSLDRGNQPQHF
TGTGCCAGCAGTCTCGACAGAGGCAATCAGCCCCAGCATTTT
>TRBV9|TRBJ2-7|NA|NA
CASSEGVPSYEQYF
TGTGCCAGCAGTGAGGGGGTCCCCTCCTACGAGCAGTACTTC
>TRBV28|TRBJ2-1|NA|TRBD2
CASSLRLAGTNEQFF
TGTGCCAGCAGTTTAAGGCTAGCGGGGACAAATGAGCAGTTCTTC
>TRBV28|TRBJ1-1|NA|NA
CASSLWGELNTEAFF
TGTGCCAGCAGTTTGTGGGGGGAATTGAACACTGAAGCTTTCTTT
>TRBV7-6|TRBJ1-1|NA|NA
CASSTEDGNTEAFF
TGTGCCAGCAGCACGGAGGACGGGAACACTGAAGCTTTCTTT
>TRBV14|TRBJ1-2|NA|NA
CASSRTLNYGYTF
TGTGCCAGCAGCCGGACTTTAAACTATGGCTACACCTTC
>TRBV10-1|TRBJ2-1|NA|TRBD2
CASSPGRDEQFF
TGCGCCAGCAGTCCCGGGAGGGATGAGCAGTTCTTC
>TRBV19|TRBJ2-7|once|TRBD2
CASSPRGVAGLNF
TGTGCCAGTAGTCCTCGAGGTGTAGCGGGGCTTAACTTC
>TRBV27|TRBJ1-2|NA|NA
CASSFSWGDYGYTF
TGTGCCAGCAGTTTCTCCTGGGGGGACTATGGCTACACCTTC
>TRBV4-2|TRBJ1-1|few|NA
CASSQGTGAEAFF
TGTGCCAGCAGCCAAGGAACTGGAGCTGAAGCTTTCTTT
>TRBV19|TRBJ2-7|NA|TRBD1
CASSWGTGSYEQYF
TGTGCCAGTAGTTGGGGGACAGGGTCCTACGAGCAGTACTTC
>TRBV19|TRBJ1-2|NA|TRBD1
CASSMGQRGGYTF
TGTGCCAGTAGTATGGGACAGAGGGGAGGCTACACCTTC
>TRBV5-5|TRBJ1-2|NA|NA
CASSLGAKANYGYTF
TGTGCCAGCAGCTTGGGGGCCAAAGCTAACTATGGCTACACCTTC
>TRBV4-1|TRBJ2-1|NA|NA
CASSQLRGGFYNEQFF
TGCGCCAGCAGCCAGCTGAGGGGGGGGTTTTACAATGAGCAGTTCTTC
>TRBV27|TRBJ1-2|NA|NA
CASSLSRNYGYTF
TGTGCCAGCAGTTTGTCCAGGAACTATGGCTACACCTTC
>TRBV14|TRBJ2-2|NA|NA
CASSQDPADYSTGELFF
TGTGCCAGCAGCCAAGATCCGGCAGACTACTCGACCGGGGAGCTGTTTTTT
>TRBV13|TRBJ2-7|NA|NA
CASSLGPEQYF
TGTGCCAGCAGCTTAGGCCCCGAGCAGTACTTC
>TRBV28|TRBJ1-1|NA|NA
CASSRQGDLTEAFF
TGTGCCAGCAGCCGCCAGGGAGACCTCACTGAAGCTTTCTTT
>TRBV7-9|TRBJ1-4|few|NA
CASSSPFEGEKLFF
TGTGCCAGCAGCTCGCCCTTCGAGGGTGAAAAACTGTTTTTT
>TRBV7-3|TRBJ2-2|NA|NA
CASSFERANTGELFF
TGTGCCAGCAGCTTCGAGCGGGCGAACACCGGGGAGCTGTTTTTT
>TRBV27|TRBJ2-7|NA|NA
CASSLGVNHEQYF
TGTGCCAGCAGTTTAGGGGTCAACCACGAGCAGTACTTC
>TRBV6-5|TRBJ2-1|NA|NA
CASSYKEPLFYNEQFF
TGTGCCAGCAGTTACAAGGAACCCCTCTTTTACAATGAGCAGTTCTTC
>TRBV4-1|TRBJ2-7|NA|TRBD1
CASSPSTGEISYEQYF
TGCGCCAGCAGCCCATCGACAGGGGAAATCAGCTACGAGCAGTACTTC
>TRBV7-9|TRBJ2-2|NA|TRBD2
CASSPMGSGRAGELFF
TGTGCCAGCAGCCCAATGGGAAGCGGGAGGGCCGGGGAGCTGTTTTTT
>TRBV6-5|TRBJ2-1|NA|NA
CASSYDQRYNEQFF
TGTGCCAGCAGTTACGATCAGAGGTACAATGAGCAGTTCTTC
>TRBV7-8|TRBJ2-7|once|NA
CASSVSVDGGYEQYF
TGTGCCAGCAGCGTGTCCGTGGATGGTGGCTACGAGCAGTACTTC
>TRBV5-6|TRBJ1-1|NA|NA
CASSLAVPNTEAFF
TGTGCCAGCAGCTTGGCAGTTCCGAACACTGAAGCTTTCTTT
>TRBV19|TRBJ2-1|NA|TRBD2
CASSYGGAYNEQFF
TGTGCCAGTAGTTACGGGGGGGCCTACAATGAGCAGTTCTTC
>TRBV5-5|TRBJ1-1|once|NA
CASIQTVSSVNTEAFF
TGTGCCAGCATCCAGACAGTCTCATCGGTTAACACTGAAGCTTTCTTT
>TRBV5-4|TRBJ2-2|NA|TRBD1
CASSLPPRDRGTGELFF
TGTGCCAGCAGCCTCCCCCCCCGGGACAGGGGAACCGGGGAGCTGTTTTTT
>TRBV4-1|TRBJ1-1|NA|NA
CASSQGTVEAFF
TGCGCCAGCAGCCAAGGGACAGTCGAAGCTTTCTTT
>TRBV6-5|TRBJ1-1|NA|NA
CASSYEGTKEAFF
TGTGCCAGCAGTTACGAAGGGACAAAAGAAGCTTTCTTT
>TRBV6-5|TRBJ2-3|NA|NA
CASSYHSTDTQYF
TGTGCCAGCAGTTATCACAGCACAGATACGCAGTATTTT
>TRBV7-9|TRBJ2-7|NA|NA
CASSLGGHFYEQYF
TGTGCCAGCAGCTTAGGTGGACACTTCTACGAGCAGTACTTC
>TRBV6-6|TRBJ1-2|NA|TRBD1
CASSSGDRGTDGYTF
TGTGCCAGCAGTTCAGGGGACAGGGGAACTGATGGCTACACCTTC
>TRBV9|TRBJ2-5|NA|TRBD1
CASSVGGQGERETQYF
TGTGCCAGCAGCGTAGGTGGTCAGGGGGAACGAGAGACCCAGTACTTC